These 25 T cell receptor beta chains were all obtained from the same sample, sequenced in a study of technical replicates of blood from several donors. The method was immunoSEQ multiplex PCR; TCRdb's version includes in-frame clones alone and lacks a portion of them. The profile shows approximately 50,000 clones, 70% to 90% of them singletons. Material for sequencing was PBMCs. Every receptor here comes from a human donor in good health. Some clones in this sample may be carry-over from other donors' samples.

This clone was seen once. The chain couples TRBV29-1 to TRBJ2-1; tentatively, D is TRBD2 (7 bases). This CDR3 comprises 14 residues. With 3 bases removed from V and 5 bases from J, the gap between germline ends came to 14 bases. The germline CDR1 and CDR2 sequences are SQVTM and ANQGSEA. The CDR3 DNA reads as TGCAGCGTTGATAGGGGGGGACTAAACAATGAGCAGTTCTTC. It codes for CSVDRGGLNNEQFF.

CDR3 nucleotide sequence: TGTGCCAGCAGCTGGACAGCAACGATGAACACTGAAGCTTTCTTT. This gives the protein CASSWTATMNTEAFF. This chain uses TRBV5-4 with TRBJ1-1; D is possibly TRBD1 (6 bases). Germline V CDR1 and CDR2: SGHNT, YYREEE (reference sequence). CDR3 length: 15 residues. V dropped 3 bases and J dropped 0 bases, with 12 bases sitting between them.

The chain has TRBV7-3 and TRBJ2-1; 13 bases map to TRBD2. The CDR3 loop spans 18 amino acids. Germline-derived CDR1 and CDR2 are SGHTA and FQGTGA. With V trimmed by 1 base and J by 2 bases, 5 bases remained unmatched. The CDR3 coding sequence is TGTGCCAGCAGCTTAAGACTAGCGGGGGGAATACCCTACAATGAGCAGTTCTTC. This codes for CASSLRLAGGIPYNEQFF.

In its sample, this clone was seen a few times. This chain joins TRBV6-4 and TRBJ2-1; 10 bases are a match to TRBD2. Germline CDR1 and CDR2: MRHNA and SNTAGT. This CDR3 has 16 amino acids. With V trimmed by 0 bases and J by 5 bases, 4 bases remained unmatched. Here the CDR3 DNA reads TGTGCCAGCAGTGACTCAAGCGGGGGGGACCACAATGAGCAGTTCTTC. It yields the protein CASSDSSGGDHNEQFF.

This clone was detected a few times. The chain joins TRBV2 to TRBJ1-5; no firm D call. The CDR3 is 14 residues long. Germline CDR1 is SNHLY and CDR2 is FYNNEI. Trimming left V 0 bases short and J 4 bases short, with 7 bases between. Here the CDR3 reads CASSEASGNQPQHF. DNA of the CDR3: TGTGCCAGCAGTGAAGCGAGCGGGAATCAGCCCCAGCATTTT.

V gene TRBV4-1 combines with J gene TRBJ1-1; 7 bases line up with TRBD1. V trimming: 1 base; J trimming: 7 bases; junction bases outside the gene matches: 6. This CDR3 is built from 14 residues. Looked up from germline, CDR1 is MGHRA and CDR2 is YSYEKL. The DNA of the CDR3 is TGCGCCAGCAGCCAAGTTGACAGGGCCAGTGAAGCTTTCTTT. It specifies CASSQVDRASEAFF.

The rearrangement uses TRBV5-1 and TRBJ2-7; maybe TRBD2 (7 bases). V was cut by 4 bases and J by 4 bases, with 24 bases left in between. CDR1 is SGHRS and CDR2 is YFSETQ in the germline V gene. CDR3 length equals 17 residues. The DNA for the CDR3 is TGCGCCAGCAGCCCACCAGTAGCGGGCAGGGGATTATACGAGCAGTACTTC. This encodes CASSPPVAGRGLYEQYF.

V and J are TRBV4-2 and TRBJ1-1; D is uncertain. Germline values: CDR1 LGHNA, CDR2 YNFKEQ. This CDR3 comprises 14 residues. Trimming took off 0 bases at V and 1 base at J, with 6 bases between the two ends. CDR3 coding DNA: TGTGCCAGCAGCCAAGATTCTCCGAACACTGAAGCTTTCTTT. Protein: CASSQDSPNTEAFF.

This clone was observed a single time. This sequence joins TRBV5-6 and TRBJ2-5, with 9 bases fitting TRBD1. The CDR3 is made up of 15 amino acids. From germline, CDR1 is SGHDT and CDR2 YYEEEE. The V segment lost 0 bases and the J segment 4 bases; nucleotides outside the gene matches: 4. CDR3 region: CASSLGTGVGETQYF. CDR3 in DNA: TGTGCCAGCAGCTTGGGGACAGGGGTTGGAGAGACCCAGTACTTC.

The genes are TRBV5-1 and TRBJ1-5; possible D gene TRBD1, 6 bases. The germline V gene has CDR1 SGHRS and CDR2 YFSETQ. V lost 0 bases and J lost 9, with 10 bases in between. The CDR3 sequence is 13 residues long. The CDR3 coding sequence is TGCGCCAGCAGCTTGGGACAGGATCGGCCCCAGCATTTT. Translated, it gives CASSLGQDRPQHF.

The genes are TRBV7-3 and TRBJ1-1, with TRBD1 identical over 9 bases. Germline loops: CDR1 SGHTA, CDR2 FQGTGA. After removal of 2 bases from V and 4 bases from J, the junction contained 5 bases not matched to a gene. The CDR3 is 15 amino acids. The chain's CDR3 is CASSLEGQGFTEAFF. In DNA, the CDR3 is TGTGCCAGCAGCTTAGAGGGACAGGGCTTCACTGAAGCTTTCTTT.

This sequence joins TRBV5-4 and TRBJ2-5; 10 bases agree with TRBD2. The CDR3 totals 17 residues. CDR1 is SGHNT, CDR2 YYREEE, per germline (reference sequence). V dropped 1 base and J dropped 5; count of bases not matched to a gene: 11. CDR3 sequence: CASSLWASGGTKETQYF. For the CDR3, the DNA is TGTGCCAGCAGCTTGTGGGCTAGCGGGGGTACGAAGGAGACCCAGTACTTC. The variable domain in full, completed from reference TRBV5-4 and TRBJ2-5, reads ETGVTQSPTHLIKTRGQQVTLRCSSQSGHNTVSWYQQALGQGPQFIFQYYREEENGRGNFPPRFSGLQFPNYSSELNVNALELDDSALYLCASSLWASGGTKETQYFGPGTRLLVL.

This clone appeared a single time. No DNA is shown, since the ends of the CDR3 on it are uncertain; the CDR3 is the one TCRdb lists. The rearrangement links TRBV5-1 to TRBJ2-3; the D segment call TRBD2 is taken from the table without a DNA check. The CDR3 region is 13 residues in length, termini included. Germline assignment: CDR1 SGHRS and CDR2 YFSETQ. The CDR3 sequence: CASSSSVVDTQYF.

This sequence joins TRBV5-4 and TRBJ1-2; a possible D gene is TRBD1 (5 bases). V shed 4 bases and J shed 4 bases, with 14 bases lying between them. The CDR3 loop spans 14 amino acids. Germline V lookup: CDR1 SGHNT, CDR2 YYREEE (reference sequence). This CDR3 is CASSEQDQIYGYTF. CDR3 sequence (DNA): TGTGCCAGCAGCGAACAGGATCAGATCTATGGCTACACCTTC.

The rearrangement joins TRBV19 to TRBJ1-2, with D possibly TRBD1 on 5 matching bases. The CDR3 consists of 14 residues. The germline gives CDR1 LNHDA, CDR2 SQIVND (reference sequence). V was trimmed by 7 bases and J by 4 bases, leaving 16 bases between them. The CDR3 DNA sequence: TGTGCCAGTACTATTGTCGGGGGACCCTATGGCTACACCTTC. Its protein is CASTIVGGPYGYTF.

The chain joins TRBV5-3 to TRBJ2-5, with D possibly TRBD2 on 5 matching bases. TRBV5-3 qualifies as an ORF whose function is uncertain. This CDR3 is built from 12 residues. Trimming cost V 4 bases and J 2 bases, with 6 bases left between them. The DNA of the CDR3 is TGTGCCAGAAGCCCGGGGCAAGAGACCCAGTACTTC. It specifies CARSPGQETQYF.

The CDR3 nucleotides read TGTGCCAGCAGCATAGACAGGGTAGGCGAGCAGTACTTC. Amino acid sequence: CASSIDRVGEQYF. The chain joins TRBV7-2 to TRBJ2-7, with 7 bases lining up with TRBD1. The V gene's germline CDR1 is SGHTA and CDR2 FQGNSA. This CDR3 is 13 amino acids long. The J segment lost 6 bases and the V segment lost 5 bases, leaving 7 bases of the junction unmatched.

This clone is medium-sized within its sample. The chain combines TRBV7-9 with TRBJ1-3; D might be TRBD1 (6 bases). The V gene's germline CDR1 is SEHNR and CDR2 FQNEAQ (reference sequence). Trimming shortened V by 5 bases and J by 7 bases, and 12 bases separated the two germline ends. The length of the CDR3 is 13 residues. DNA of the CDR3: TGTGCCAGCAGCCCCGGTGGACAGAACACCATATATTTT. Protein product: CASSPGGQNTIYF. Based on the CDR3 plus reference TRBV7-9 and TRBJ1-3, the full variable domain is DTGVSQNPRHKITKRGQNVTFRCDPISEHNRLYWYRQTLGQGPEFLTYFQNEAQLEKSRLLSDRFSAERPKGSFSTLEIQRTEQGDSAMYLCASSPGGQNTIYFGEGSWLTVV.

This chain links TRBV7-9 with TRBJ1-1; D is possibly TRBD1 (6 bases). The germline CDR1 and CDR2 sequences are SEHNR and FQNEAQ (reference sequence). The CDR3 has 13 amino acids. V was trimmed by 5 bases and J by 3 bases, leaving 10 bases between them. The CDR3 region is CASSLQGYTEAFF. DNA for the CDR3: TGTGCCAGCAGCCTTCAGGGGTACACTGAAGCTTTCTTT. Using reference TRBV7-9 and TRBJ1-1 for the parts outside the CDR3, the full variable domain is DTGVSQNPRHKITKRGQNVTFRCDPISEHNRLYWYRQTLGQGPEFLTYFQNEAQLEKSRLLSDRFSAERPKGSFSTLEIQRTEQGDSAMYLCASSLQGYTEAFFGQGTRLTVV.

The count of this clone is one. This sequence joins TRBV5-1 and TRBJ1-2, with TRBD1 identical over 7 bases. This CDR3 region has 16 residues. Per germline, CDR1 SGHRS and CDR2 YFSETQ. The trim removed 0 bases at V and 0 bases at J, leaving 5 bases unmatched. The CDR3 reads CASSLAGGAANYGYTF. The CDR3 region has the DNA TGCGCCAGCAGCTTGGCAGGGGGTGCGGCTAACTATGGCTACACCTTC. The full variable domain, with the rest looked up from reference TRBV5-1 and TRBJ1-2, is KAGVTQTPRYLIKTRGQQVTLSCSPISGHRSVSWYQQTPGQGLQFLFEYFSETQRNKGNFPGRFSGRQFSNSRSEMNVSTLELGDSALYLCASSLAGGAANYGYTFGSGTRLTVV.

V gene TRBV4-3 combines with J gene TRBJ2-2, with 9 bases aligning to TRBD2. There are 18 residues in the CDR3. With V trimmed by 1 base and J by 6 bases, 12 bases remained unmatched. CDR1 LGHNA and CDR2 YSLEER come from the germline V gene. This CDR3 reads CASSQVRSAGGRSGELFF. CDR3 DNA sequence: TGCGCCAGCAGCCAAGTTCGGTCAGCGGGGGGCAGATCCGGGGAGCTGTTTTTT.

The chain joins TRBV29-1 to TRBJ2-1, with 7 bases matching TRBD2. J was trimmed by 0 bases and V by 7 bases; bases with no gene match: 6. Germline CDR1 SQVTM, CDR2 ANQGSEA. The length of the CDR3 is 14 residues. CDR3 sequence (DNA): TGCAGCGCTACTAGCGAAAGCTCCTACAATGAGCAGTTCTTC. Translation gives CSATSESSYNEQFF.

The V and J genes are TRBV6-4 and TRBJ2-3; 10 bases fit TRBD2. The CDR3 has 15 amino acids. The germline V gene has CDR1 MRHNA and CDR2 SNTAGT. V trimming: 3 bases; J trimming: 4 bases; junction bases outside the gene matches: 4. The CDR3 DNA follows: TGTGCCAGCAGTGAAACTAGCGGGATTTCAGATACGCAGTATTTT. Amino acid sequence: CASSETSGISDTQYF.

The chain has TRBV7-8 and TRBJ2-4, with D perhaps TRBD2 (5 bases). Germline-derived CDR1 and CDR2 are SGHVS and FQNEAQ. CDR3 size: 13 residues. Trimming took off 5 bases at V and 9 bases at J, with 14 bases between the two ends. In nucleotides, the CDR3 is TGTGCCAGCAGCAACCGGCGGGTGGGCATTCAGTACTTC. It encodes CASSNRRVGIQYF.

The J gene is TRBJ1-1, the V gene TRBV5-3, with 9 nucleotides matching TRBD1. TRBV5-3 falls under the ORF class, with uncertain function. CDR3 length equals 17 residues. The V and J ends lost 4 bases and 6 bases, in that order; junction bases with no gene match: 16. CDR3 sequence reads: CARSHPRDRDSYAEAFF. CDR3 DNA: TGTGCCAGAAGCCATCCCCGGGACAGGGATTCGTACGCTGAAGCTTTCTTT.